This TCR beta chain was profiled in a study of OX40 agonist ivuxolimab in advanced cancers. The overall study: Partial responses were recorded for three patients, including one with hepatocellular carcinoma and two with cutaneous melanoma.

Germline CDR1 reads SGHDT; CDR2 reads YYEEEE. The CDR3 contains 14 residues. V lost 0 bases to trimming and J lost 4 bases, with 10 bases between them. Whole-study results and caveats: Mean expanded clone counts were higher in CD8+ than CD4+ T cells. CD4+ and CD8+ T cells in blood underwent clonal expansion by week 6 at 0.1 to 3.0 mg/kg. In a subset of nonresponders, normalized T-cell clonal expansion was also low.

Measured with immunoSEQ multiplex PCR; TCRdb has only the in-frame clones, and not every one. Here the sample spans more than 65,000 clones, around 90% being singletons. In its sample, this clone was seen a few times. No antigen is known for it. The specimen was CD4+ or CD8+ T cells sorted from blood, collected in a trial of the OX40 agonist ivuxolimab. The sequence came from an adult with an advanced solid tumor such as melanoma, head and neck, liver or kidney cancer. The rearrangement links TRBV5-6 to TRBJ1-1; no firm D call. The CDR3 loop is CASSLVGVSTEAFF. CDR3 coding DNA: TGTGCCAGCAGCTTGGTCGGCGTGAGCACTGAAGCTTTCTTT.